This T cell receptor beta chain was retrieved from a study of blood T cells in healthy people across ages. Findings and limits, study-wide: Those diversity estimates obtained from one million T cells were thought to be underestimates. CMV status of donors was not determined, possibly confounding expanded clonotype changes. Diversity was higher, and naive CD4+ cells more numerous, in long-lived donors than in aged donors.

The CDR3 loop spans 15 amino acids. The V and J ends lost 0 bases and 4 bases respectively, with 11 bases between them. Germline V gene data show CDR1 as SGDLS and CDR2 as YYNGEE. Each donor gave approximately 9.5 milliliters of peripheral blood. Together with a sample-barcoded 5' primer, a J-beta primer mix was included in a second PCR lasting roughly 6 to 12 cycles. TCRdb processed the 5' RACE reads anew with MiXCR; each CDR3 protein has one entry. Of 1.5 million to 2 million distinct CDR3 sequences listed, roughly 28% were seen once; the top ten hold around 7.7%. As regards this clonotype: Antigen: not known.

This TCR derives from a woman aged 25-40 years in good health. The chain links TRBV9 to TRBJ2-1; tentatively, D is TRBD1 (6 bases). The material sequenced was blood. The CDR3 spells CASSVGQVQYNEQFF. CDR3 sequence (DNA): TGTGCCAGCAGCGTAGGACAGGTGCAATACAATGAGCAGTTCTTC.